Listed below are T cell receptor beta chains from one sample, sequenced in a study of blood T cell repertoires in COVID-19. TCRdb keeps only in-frame clones here, not all; method: immunoSEQ multiplex PCR. In the table there are about 180,000 clones, nearly 90% of which are singletons. Source material: peripheral blood. These TCRs come from a man younger than 35 who had recovered from COVID-19. Both conserved end residues are part of each CDR3. D genes are given only for firm matches. A row's size may be missing; if present it is once, few, many or a size class.

TRBJ2-5 | NA | NA | TRBV9 | CASSVGLQDQETQYF | TGTGCCAGCAGCGTAGGGTTGCAGGACCAAGAGACCCAGTACTTC
TRBJ2-7 | NA | once | TRBV7-9 | CASSLETVGEQYF | TGTGCCAGCAGCTTAGAGACAGTAGGAGAGCAGTACTTC
TRBJ2-1 | TRBD2 | NA | TRBV6-2/TRBV6-3 | CASSRTSGYNEQFF | TGTGCCAGCAGTCGGACTAGCGGCTACAATGAGCAGTTCTTC
TRBJ2-7 | TRBD1 | NA | TRBV19 | CASSYQGDEQYF | TGTGCCAGTAGTTATCAGGGGGACGAGCAGTACTTC
TRBJ1-6 | TRBD1 | NA | TRBV4-1 | CASSPSDRHYNSPLHF | TGCGCCAGCAGCCCATCGGACAGGCATTATAATTCACCCCTCCACTTT
TRBJ1-2 | TRBD1 | NA | TRBV5-4 | CASRPTGTEGYGYTF | TGTGCCAGCAGACCGACCGGGACAGAAGGTTATGGCTACACCTTC
TRBJ1-5 | TRBD1 | NA | TRBV7-2 | CASSGDRAAQPQHF | TGTGCCAGCAGCGGGGACAGGGCGGCTCAGCCCCAGCATTTT
TRBJ2-1 | TRBD2 | NA | TRBV27 | CASSYGLALYNEQFF | TGTGCCAGCAGCTATGGACTAGCGCTCTACAATGAGCAGTTCTTC
TRBJ1-2 | TRBD1 | once | TRBV19 | CASRPGQGRFGYTF | TGTGCCAGTAGACCCGGACAGGGGAGGTTTGGCTACACCTTC
TRBJ1-4 | NA | few | TRBV7-8 | CASSLGGGEKLFF | TGTGCCAGCAGCTTAGGGGGCGGTGAAAAACTGTTTTTT
TRBJ2-1 | NA | NA | TRBV2 | CASRGSSWVNEQFF | TGTGCCAGCAGGGGCTCCAGTTGGGTCAATGAGCAGTTCTTC
TRBJ2-1 | TRBD2 | NA | TRBV10-1 | CASSGNTGTSGSRKGQFF | TGCGCCAGCAGTGGAAACACTGGGACTAGCGGGAGTAGGAAGGGGCAGTTCTTC
TRBJ2-3 | NA | few | TRBV6-2/TRBV6-3 | CASRPASADTQYF | TGTGCCAGCAGACCTGCTAGCGCGGATACGCAGTATTTT
TRBJ2-7 | NA | NA | TRBV5-1 | CASSLGAGEQYF | TGCGCCAGCAGCTTGGGAGCGGGCGAGCAGTACTTC
TRBJ1-2 | TRBD1 | few | TRBV6-5 | CASSYSTGNYGYTF | TGTGCCAGCAGCTACTCGACAGGGAACTATGGCTACACCTTC
TRBJ1-5 | TRBD1 | NA | TRBV7-2 | CASSSPGGQPQHF | TGTGCCAGCAGCTCTCCAGGGGGTCAGCCCCAGCATTTT
TRBJ1-2 | NA | NA | TRBV6-6 | CASSLGGGTAPYTF | TGTGCCAGCAGTCTCGGGGGAGGGACTGCTCCCTACACCTTC
TRBJ2-2 | TRBD1 | once | TRBV7-9 | CASSIFGTGGTGELFF | TGTGCCAGCAGTATCTTCGGGACAGGGGGAACCGGGGAGCTGTTTTTT
TRBJ2-7 | NA | NA | TRBV4-3 | CASSQDPTQGGNNYEQYF | TGCGCCAGCAGCCAAGATCCCACGCAGGGTGGGAACAACTACGAGCAGTACTTC
TRBJ2-7 | TRBD2 | NA | TRBV4-1 | CASSQGSGGYEQYF | TGCGCCAGCAGCCAAGGTAGCGGGGGATACGAGCAGTACTTC
TRBJ2-5 | TRBD2 | NA | TRBV19 | CASSLYLTSEYQETQYF | TGTGCCAGTAGTCTCTACCTGACTAGCGAGTACCAAGAGACCCAGTACTTC
TRBJ2-3 | NA | once | TRBV24-1 | CATQGSLDAGTQYF | TGTGCCACACAGGGTTCCCTTGATGCGGGTACGCAGTATTTT
TRBJ2-7 | NA | NA | TRBV3-1/TRBV3-2 | CASSRSPSSYEQYF | TGTGCCAGCAGCCGTTCCCCGAGCTCCTACGAGCAGTACTTC
TRBJ1-5 | TRBD1 | NA | TRBV27 | CASNTTGKDQPQHF | TGTGCCAGCAACACGACAGGGAAGGACCAGCCCCAGCATTTT
TRBJ1-2 | NA | NA | TRBV5-1 | CASSLVESGNYGYTF | TGCGCCAGCAGCTTGGTAGAGTCGGGGAACTATGGCTACACCTTC
TRBJ2-7 | NA | NA | TRBV6-5 | CASSPQGFYEQYF | TGTGCCAGCAGTCCCCAGGGTTTCTACGAGCAGTACTTC
TRBJ1-2 | TRBD1 | NA | TRBV6-2/TRBV6-3 | CASSHPDRYGYGYTF | TGTGCCAGCAGTCACCCGGACAGGTACGGCTATGGCTACACCTTC
TRBJ2-7 | TRBD2 | NA | TRBV7-2 | CASSPWTSGRSYEQYF | TGTGCCAGCAGCCCGTGGACTAGCGGGCGCTCCTACGAGCAGTACTTC
TRBJ1-2 | NA | NA | TRBV30 | CAWQGRDYGYTF | TGTGCCTGGCAGGGGAGGGACTATGGCTACACCTTC
TRBJ1-2 | NA | few | TRBV29-1 | CSADSYGYTF | TGCAGCGCCGACAGCTATGGCTACACCTTC
TRBJ2-1 | NA | NA | TRBV4-3 | CASSQDSHNEQFF | TGCGCCAGCAGCCAAGACTCTCACAATGAGCAGTTCTTC
TRBJ2-5 | NA | NA | TRBV5-4 | CASSTDGNDETQYF | TGTGCCAGCAGCACCGACGGGAACGATGAGACCCAGTACTTC
TRBJ2-2 | TRBD2 | NA | TRBV5-1 | CASSSKREGNTGELFF | TGCGCCAGCAGCTCCAAGAGGGAGGGCAACACCGGGGAGCTGTTTTTT
TRBJ2-6 | TRBD1 | NA | TRBV2 | CASSYDRGSSGANVLTF | TGTGCCAGCAGTTACGACAGGGGGTCTTCTGGGGCCAACGTCCTGACTTTC
TRBJ1-1 | TRBD1 | NA | TRBV6-2/TRBV6-3 | CASIPTGFNMNTEAFF | TGTGCCAGCATCCCGACAGGGTTTAACATGAACACTGAAGCTTTCTTT
TRBJ1-2 | TRBD1 | NA | TRBV12-3/TRBV12-4 | CASIPTGSYGYTF | TGTGCCAGCATTCCGACAGGGAGTTATGGCTACACCTTC
TRBJ2-1 | TRBD2 | NA | TRBV9 | CASSPESSGRAYNEQFF | TGTGCCAGCAGCCCGGAAAGTAGCGGGAGGGCCTACAATGAGCAGTTCTTC
TRBJ2-1 | NA | NA | TRBV4-2 | CASSPITVTSSYNEQFF | TGTGCCAGCAGCCCAATTACGGTAACGAGCTCCTACAATGAGCAGTTCTTC
TRBJ2-1 | TRBD2 | NA | TRBV5-8 | CASSLVTSGTHEQFF | TGTGCCAGCAGCTTGGTTACTAGCGGGACGCATGAGCAGTTCTTC
TRBJ2-5 | NA | NA | TRBV3-1/TRBV3-2 | CASSQGAGRETQYF | TGTGCCAGCAGCCAAGGGGCGGGAAGAGAGACCCAGTACTTC
TRBJ2-7 | NA | NA | TRBV5-1 | CASSLSLSYEQYF | TGCGCCAGCAGCTTGTCCCTTTCCTACGAGCAGTACTTC